The next 28 T cell receptor beta chains were all read from a single sample in a study of blood T cell repertoires in COVID-19. Repertoires were generated with immunoSEQ multiplex PCR, while TCRdb's copy carries only in-frame clones and drops some. The table has more than 85,000 clones, roughly 90% seen once. The source material was peripheral blood. The receptor source for this set is a human donor with COVID-19, enrolled during active disease. The donor label of this sample is uncertain.

The V call is TRBV18, the J call TRBJ2-1, with 9 bases that match TRBD2. Unmatched junction bases numbered 6, after V lost 3 bases and J lost 6 bases. CDR3 length: 15 residues. Germline V lookup: CDR1 KGHSH, CDR2 LQKENI. The CDR3, as DNA: TGTGCCAGCTCACCGTCGCGGGGGGGCATCAATGAGCAGTTCTTC. Its protein is CASSPSRGGINEQFF.

J is TRBJ2-7 and V is TRBV4-1; 8 bases map to TRBD2. Germline V gene sequence: CDR1 MGHRA, CDR2 YSYEKL. With V trimmed by 5 bases and J by 6 bases, 15 bases remained unmatched. The CDR3 consists of 16 residues. CDR3 nucleotides: TGCGCCAGCAGCACTTACGGGGTAGCGGGAATAGGCGAGCAGTACTTC. Amino acid sequence: CASSTYGVAGIGEQYF.

J is TRBJ2-7 and V is TRBV19; 9 bases match TRBD2. The germline V gene encodes CDR1 LNHDA and CDR2 SQIVND (reference sequence). This CDR3 has 14 residues. The V and J ends lost 5 bases and 3 bases, in that order; junction bases with no gene match: 5. This CDR3 reads CASSGGREGYEQYF. In DNA, the CDR3 is TGTGCCAGTAGTGGGGGGCGGGAGGGCTACGAGCAGTACTTC.

For the CDR3, the DNA is TGCGCCAGCAGCCAAGGGCAGGGCAATCAGCCCCAGCATTTT. It specifies CASSQGQGNQPQHF. V usage is TRBV4-1 and J usage is TRBJ1-5; D uncertain. Germline CDR1 MGHRA, CDR2 YSYEKL. The CDR3 extends over 14 amino acids. Trimming shortened V by 1 base and J by 2 bases, and 6 bases separated the two germline ends.

The chain has TRBV7-3 and TRBJ2-2; a possible D gene is TRBD2 (6 bases). V lost 8 bases, J lost 3 bases, and 10 bases lay in between. The CDR3 totals 13 residues. CDR1 and CDR2 from the germline V gene are SGHTA and FQGTGA. CDR3 in amino acids: CASGGDDTGELFF. CDR3 nucleotide sequence: TGTGCCAGCGGAGGGGATGACACCGGGGAGCTGTTTTTT. The full variable domain, in which reference TRBV7-3 and TRBJ2-2 provide the parts outside the CDR3, is GAGVSQTPSNKVTEKGKYVELRCDPISGHTALYWYRQSLGQGPEFLIYFQGTGAADDSGLPNDRFFAVRPEGSVSTLKIQRTERGDSAVYLCASGGDDTGELFFGEGSRLTVL.

The chain links TRBV2 to TRBJ1-2, with D possibly matching TRBD1 (5 bases). Germline CDR1 SNHLY, CDR2 FYNNEI. The V end lost 6 bases, the J end lost 6 bases, and 11 bases lay between the germline ends. The CDR3 totals 12 residues. CDR3 bases: TGTGCCAGCAGGATTTCAGGGCATGGCTACACCTTC. Protein sequence: CASRISGHGYTF.

This rearrangement joins TRBV7-9 to TRBJ1-2; no clear D. The CDR3 contains 12 residues. The V gene lost 2 bases and the J gene lost 7 bases, with 8 bases spanning the gap. In germline, CDR1 is SEHNR, CDR2 FQNEAQ (reference sequence). The CDR3: CASSLTPGGYTF. For the CDR3, the DNA is TGTGCCAGCAGCTTAACCCCGGGTGGCTACACCTTC.

The chain joins TRBV9 to TRBJ2-2; 7 bases fit TRBD1. This CDR3 region has 19 residues. Looked up from germline, CDR1 is SGDLS and CDR2 is YYNGEE. V shed 4 bases and J 2 bases; nucleotides not matched to a gene: 17. The CDR3 coding sequence is TGTGCCAGCAGCTCCCGCTTAGGGACAGCTTTTTCAAACACCGGGGAGCTGTTTTTT. As protein: CASSSRLGTAFSNTGELFF.

This clone was counted only a few times. J is TRBJ2-1 and V is TRBV18, with a weak D call TRBD1 (6 bases). Trimming shortened V by 3 bases and J by 7 bases, and 10 bases separated the two germline ends. The CDR3 totals 13 residues. Germline lookup yields CDR1 KGHSH and CDR2 LQKENI. DNA for the CDR3: TGTGCCAGCTCACCCTATCAGGGGAATGAGCAGTTCTTC. Translating it yields CASSPYQGNEQFF. The full variable domain, with the rest looked up from reference TRBV18 and TRBJ2-1, is NAGVMQNPRHLVRRRGQEARLRCSPMKGHSHVYWYRQLPEEGLKFMVYLQKENIIDESGMPKERFSAEFPKEGPSILRIQQVVRGDSAAYFCASSPYQGNEQFFGPGTRLTVL.

There are a few counts of this clone. The chain uses TRBV6-2 or TRBV6-3 and TRBJ1-4; tentatively, D is TRBD1 (5 bases). This CDR3 region has 14 residues. The germline V gene has CDR1 MNHEY and CDR2 SVGEGT. Trimming shortened V by 3 bases and J by 6 bases, and 11 bases separated the two germline ends. The CDR3, as DNA: TGTGCCAGCAGTTATCGAGGGGAGGATGAAAAACTGTTTTTT. Residues: CASSYRGEDEKLFF.

V is TRBV10-3 and J is TRBJ2-4; D gene uncertain. The CDR3 is 14 residues long. Per germline, CDR1 ENHRY and CDR2 SYGVKD. Between the trimmed V and J ends, which lost 0 bases and 0 bases, there was a span of 3 bases. CDR3 amino acids: CAISESLAKNIQYF. The CDR3 DNA follows: TGTGCCATCAGTGAGTCCCTAGCCAAAAACATTCAGTACTTC.

The table lists this clone with a count of one. The gene calls are TRBV6-5 and TRBJ2-6; TRBD1 might be the D (6 bases). This CDR3 spans 15 amino acids. From germline, CDR1 is MNHEY and CDR2 SVGAGI. V was trimmed by 6 bases and J by 1 base, leaving 10 bases between them. CDR3 protein: CASRYTGSGANVLTF. The CDR3 region has the DNA TGTGCCAGCAGGTATACAGGGTCTGGGGCCAACGTCCTGACTTTC.

Ten or more counts support this clone. V gene TRBV2 combines with J gene TRBJ1-6, with D possibly TRBD1 on 5 matching bases. The V end lost 1 base, the J end lost 10 bases, and 17 bases lay between the germline ends. The germline gives CDR1 SNHLY, CDR2 FYNNEI. The CDR3 is 16 residues long. The CDR3 is CASSEGTGTWGSPLHF. CDR3 nucleotides: TGTGCCAGCAGTGAAGGGACCGGGACTTGGGGGTCACCCCTCCACTTT.

The chain recombines TRBV10-3 with TRBJ2-7; D unresolved. Germline lookup yields CDR1 ENHRY and CDR2 SYGVKD. V lost 4 bases to trimming and J lost 5 bases, with 9 bases between them. The CDR3 has 12 amino acids. The CDR3 loop reads CAISAQVDEQYF. For the CDR3, the DNA is TGTGCCATCAGTGCCCAGGTGGACGAGCAGTACTTC.

This clone occurred a few times. The chain carries TRBV19 and TRBJ1-2, with 9 bases matching TRBD1. Per germline, CDR1 LNHDA and CDR2 SQIVND (reference sequence). Unmatched junction bases numbered 7, after V lost 5 bases and J lost 6 bases. The CDR3 is made up of 14 amino acids. CDR3 in DNA: TGTGCCAGTAGTCCCCCCACAGGGGGCAATGGCTACACCTTC. It specifies CASSPPTGGNGYTF. Filled out from reference TRBV19 and TRBJ1-2, the complete variable domain reads DGGITQSPKYLFRKEGQNVTLSCEQNLNHDAMYWYRQDPGQGLRLIYYSQIVNDFQKGDIAEGYSVSREKKESFPLTVTSAQKNPTAFYLCASSPPTGGNGYTFGSGTRLTVV.

This chain uses TRBV18 with TRBJ2-3, with no clear D. V gave up 3 bases and J gave up 5 bases, with 6 bases separating them. Germline-derived CDR1 and CDR2 are KGHSH and LQKENI. CDR3 length: 12 residues. The DNA for the CDR3 is TGTGCCAGCTCACCCGAGAGAGATACGCAGTATTTT. Amino acid sequence: CASSPERDTQYF.

The chain employs TRBV6-2 or TRBV6-3 and TRBJ1-1; D is unresolved. Per the germline V gene, CDR1 is MNHEY and CDR2 is SVGEGT. The CDR3 has 12 residues. The germline V and J ends were trimmed by 1 base and 10 bases, with 10 bases remaining between them. CDR3 sequence: CASSYFSGRAFF. The DNA of the CDR3 is TGTGCCAGCAGTTACTTTTCAGGAAGAGCTTTCTTT.

The CDR3 sequence is CASSQDRAEKLFF. CDR3 in DNA: TGTGCCAGCAGCCAAGACAGGGCTGAAAAACTGTTTTTT. The chain carries TRBV4-2 and TRBJ1-4; possibly TRBD1 for D (5 bases). The V end was cut by 0 bases, the J end by 7 bases, with 6 bases between. CDR1 LGHNA and CDR2 YNFKEQ come from the germline V gene. This CDR3 contains 13 residues.

The rearrangement links TRBV10-3 to TRBJ2-3; possibly TRBD1 for D (6 bases). The CDR3 consists of 13 residues. The V and J ends lost 6 bases and 4 bases respectively, with 11 bases between them. Germline CDR1 reads ENHRY; CDR2 reads SYGVKD. The CDR3 DNA is TGTGCCATCAGCCAGGGGTTTTCAGATACGCAGTATTTT. Amino acid sequence: CAISQGFSDTQYF.

The CDR3: CASSPAGSLLAKNIQYF. The CDR3 region has the DNA TGCGCCAGCAGCCCCGCCGGGTCGCTTTTAGCCAAAAACATTCAGTACTTC. The genes are TRBV5-1 and TRBJ2-4; D is unresolved. Germline lookup yields CDR1 SGHRS and CDR2 YFSETQ. The V and J ends lost 4 bases and 0 bases respectively, with 17 bases between them. The CDR3 length is 17 residues.

The gene calls are TRBV4-2 and TRBJ2-2; 8 nucleotides match TRBD1. The length of the CDR3 is 21 residues. V was pared by 0 bases and J by 2 bases, with 17 bases of the junction left unmatched. Germline assignment: CDR1 LGHNA and CDR2 YNFKEQ. The CDR3 loop is CASSQDKGVAGGVGNTGELFF. The CDR3 DNA reads TGTGCCAGCAGCCAAGATAAGGGGGTCGCAGGGGGCGTAGGAAACACCGGGGAGCTGTTTTTT.

V is TRBV19 and J is TRBJ1-1; a weak D match, TRBD1 (6 bases). From germline, CDR1 is LNHDA and CDR2 SQIVND (reference sequence). The CDR3 length is 15 residues. V shed 3 bases and J shed 1 base, with 12 bases lying between them. The CDR3 region is CASSILDRWNTEAFF. The CDR3 coding sequence is TGTGCCAGTAGTATCCTCGACAGGTGGAACACTGAAGCTTTCTTT.

This chain joins TRBV25-1 and TRBJ1-3; TRBD1 agrees at 7 bases. V shed 7 bases, J shed 4 bases, and the junction held 10 bases outside the gene matches. The CDR3 contains 15 residues. CDR1 MGHDK and CDR2 SYGVNS come from the germline V gene. The chain's CDR3 is CASTSRTGQGNTIYF. The CDR3 coding sequence is TGTGCCAGCACCTCGAGGACAGGTCAAGGAAACACCATATATTTT.

This clone was picked up one time. V and J are TRBV6-5 and TRBJ1-3; no definite D call. The CDR3 is 13 amino acids. CDR1 and CDR2 (germline): MNHEY, SVGAGI. With 11 bases removed from V and 6 bases from J, the gap between germline ends came to 17 bases. CDR3: CAARAGGLNTIYF. The CDR3 bases are TGTGCCGCGAGGGCAGGTGGCCTAAACACCATATATTTT.

The chain employs TRBV7-2 and TRBJ2-7; 12 bases agree with TRBD1. This CDR3 region has 15 residues. J gave up 9 bases and V 1 base, and 7 bases lay outside the gene matches. Germline loops: CDR1 SGHTA, CDR2 FQGNSA. DNA for the CDR3: TGTGCCAGCAGCTTAGGAGGGACAGGGGGCTTAAGGCAGTACTTC. Amino acid sequence: CASSLGGTGGLRQYF.

This chain joins TRBV9 and TRBJ2-5; D call uncertain. The V end was cut by 4 bases, the J end by 0 bases, with 13 bases between. This CDR3 is 15 amino acids long. CDR1 and CDR2 (germline): SGDLS, YYNGEE. For the CDR3, the DNA is TGTGCCAGCAGCCCCTCCGGGTCCCACCAAGAGACCCAGTACTTC. It encodes CASSPSGSHQETQYF.

In its sample, this clone was seen once. This sequence joins TRBV7-3 and TRBJ1-5, with a weak D call TRBD1 (5 bases). The V and J ends lost 8 bases and 14 bases respectively, with 16 bases between them. This CDR3 is built from 11 residues. Germline assignment: CDR1 SGHTA and CDR2 FQGTGA. The DNA of the CDR3 is TGTGCCAGCGGCAGGGTGTCGTGGAAGCATTTT. Its translation: CASGRVSWKHF.

This clone was counted once. This chain connects TRBV3-1 (or the pseudogene TRBV3-2) to TRBJ2-1, with 9 nucleotides matching TRBD2. V trimming: 4 bases; J trimming: 7 bases; junction bases outside the gene matches: 8. Germline assignment: CDR1 LGHDT and CDR2 YNNKEL (reference sequence). The CDR3 runs to 15 residues. CDR3 DNA: TGTGCCAGCAGCCCGCGGGGGGGCCGTTTAAATGAGCAGTTCTTC. Amino acid sequence: CASSPRGGRLNEQFF.